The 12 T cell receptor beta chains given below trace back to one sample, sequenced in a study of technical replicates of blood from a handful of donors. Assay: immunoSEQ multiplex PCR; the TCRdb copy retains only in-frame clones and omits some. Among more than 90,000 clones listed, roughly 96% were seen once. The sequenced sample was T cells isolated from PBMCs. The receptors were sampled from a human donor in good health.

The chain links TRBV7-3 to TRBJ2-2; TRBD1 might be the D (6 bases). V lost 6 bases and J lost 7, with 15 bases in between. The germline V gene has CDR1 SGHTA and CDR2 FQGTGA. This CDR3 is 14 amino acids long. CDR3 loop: CASRGQGLGGELFF. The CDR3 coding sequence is TGTGCCAGCAGAGGGCAGGGGTTGGGCGGGGAGCTGTTTTTT. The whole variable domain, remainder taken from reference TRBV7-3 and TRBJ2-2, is GAGVSQTPSNKVTEKGKYVELRCDPISGHTALYWYRQSLGQGPEFLIYFQGTGAADDSGLPNDRFFAVRPEGSVSTLKIQRTERGDSAVYLCASRGQGLGGELFFGEGSRLTVL.

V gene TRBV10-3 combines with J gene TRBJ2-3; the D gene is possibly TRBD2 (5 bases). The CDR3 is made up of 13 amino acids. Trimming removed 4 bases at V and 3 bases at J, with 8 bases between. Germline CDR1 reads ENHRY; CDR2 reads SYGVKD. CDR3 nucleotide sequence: TGTGCCATCAGTGCCTCGGGAACAGATACGCAGTATTTT. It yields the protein CAISASGTDTQYF.

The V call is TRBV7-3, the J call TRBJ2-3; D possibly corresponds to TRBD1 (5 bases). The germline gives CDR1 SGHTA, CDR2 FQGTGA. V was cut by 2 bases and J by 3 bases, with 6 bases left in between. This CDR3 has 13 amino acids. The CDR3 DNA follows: TGTGCCAGCAGCTTAGGGGCGACAGATACGCAGTATTTT. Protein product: CASSLGATDTQYF. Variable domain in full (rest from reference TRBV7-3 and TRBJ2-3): GAGVSQTPSNKVTEKGKYVELRCDPISGHTALYWYRQSLGQGPEFLIYFQGTGAADDSGLPNDRFFAVRPEGSVSTLKIQRTERGDSAVYLCASSLGATDTQYFGPGTRLTVL.

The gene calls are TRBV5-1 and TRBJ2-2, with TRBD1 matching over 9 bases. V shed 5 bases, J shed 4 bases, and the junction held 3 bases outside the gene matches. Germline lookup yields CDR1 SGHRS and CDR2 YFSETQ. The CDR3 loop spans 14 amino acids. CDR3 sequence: CASRGQGSTGELFF. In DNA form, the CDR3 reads TGCGCCAGCAGGGGACAGGGTAGCACCGGGGAGCTGTTTTTT.

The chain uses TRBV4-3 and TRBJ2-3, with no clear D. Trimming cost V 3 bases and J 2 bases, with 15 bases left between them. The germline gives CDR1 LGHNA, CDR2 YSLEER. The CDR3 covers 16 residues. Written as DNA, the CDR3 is TGCGCCAGCAGCCATGGTAGGCGGAGAGACACAGATACGCAGTATTTT. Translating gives CASSHGRRRDTDTQYF.

Here the CDR3 reads CAISPGQGASSSYNEQFF. The CDR3 DNA sequence: TGTGCCATCAGTCCGGGACAGGGGGCCTCGAGCTCCTACAATGAGCAGTTCTTC. This chain links TRBV10-3 with TRBJ2-1; 12 bases are a match to TRBD1. V lost 5 bases, J lost 0 bases, and 8 bases stayed unmatched. This CDR3 is built from 18 residues. Germline CDR1 ENHRY, CDR2 SYGVKD.

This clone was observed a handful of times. CDR3 coding DNA: TGTGCCACCAGCAGAGAGGCAGGTACCTACAATGAGCAGTTCTTC. It encodes CATSREAGTYNEQFF. The rearrangement uses TRBV15 and TRBJ2-1, with unresolved D. Germline assignment: CDR1 LNHNV and CDR2 YYDKDF (reference sequence). The CDR3 sequence is 15 residues long. Trimming stripped 0 bases from V and 2 bases from J, with 8 bases between.

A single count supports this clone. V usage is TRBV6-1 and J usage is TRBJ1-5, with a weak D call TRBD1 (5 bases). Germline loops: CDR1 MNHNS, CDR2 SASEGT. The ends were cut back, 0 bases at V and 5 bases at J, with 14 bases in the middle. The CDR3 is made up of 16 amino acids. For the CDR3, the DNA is TGTGCCAGCAGTGAAGCGTTCACAGGAGGGCATCAGCCCCAGCATTTT. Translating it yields CASSEAFTGGHQPQHF.

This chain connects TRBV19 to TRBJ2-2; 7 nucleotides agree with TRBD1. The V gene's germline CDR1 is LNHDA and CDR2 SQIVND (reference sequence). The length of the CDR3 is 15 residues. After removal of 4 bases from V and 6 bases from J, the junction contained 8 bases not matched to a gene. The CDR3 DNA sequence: TGTGCCAGTAGTAAGACAGGGTTAGTAGCCGGGGAGCTGTTTTTT. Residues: CASSKTGLVAGELFF.

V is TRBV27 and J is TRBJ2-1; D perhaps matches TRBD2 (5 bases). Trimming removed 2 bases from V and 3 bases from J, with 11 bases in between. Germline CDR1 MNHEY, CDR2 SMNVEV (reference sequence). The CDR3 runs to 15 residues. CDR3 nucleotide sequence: TGTGCCAGCAGTTTAGTCGGGGTACTCTACAATGAGCAGTTCTTC. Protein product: CASSLVGVLYNEQFF.

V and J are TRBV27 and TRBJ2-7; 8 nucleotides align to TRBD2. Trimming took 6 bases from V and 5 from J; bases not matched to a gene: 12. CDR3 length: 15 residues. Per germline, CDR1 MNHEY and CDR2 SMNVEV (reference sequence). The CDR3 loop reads CASRLAKREYDEQYF. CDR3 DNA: TGTGCCAGCAGACTTGCTAAGCGGGAGTACGACGAGCAGTACTTC.

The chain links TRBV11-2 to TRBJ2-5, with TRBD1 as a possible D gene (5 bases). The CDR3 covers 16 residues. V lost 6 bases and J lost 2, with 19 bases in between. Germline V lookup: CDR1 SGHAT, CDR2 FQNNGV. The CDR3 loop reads CASRNPKKDKQETQYF. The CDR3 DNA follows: TGTGCCAGCAGAAATCCGAAGAAGGACAAACAAGAGACCCAGTACTTC.